This T cell receptor beta chain was found in a study of T-cell memory formation after mild COVID-19. Study-level information: TCR clusters largely stayed donor specific.

TCRdb used MiXCR to reprocess the 5' RACE reads, holding one entry per CDR3 protein. There are about 200,000 distinct CDR3 sequences in the sample; around 9.1% occur only once, and 3.5% to 4% lies in the top ten. This CDR3 comprises 17 residues. The germline CDR1 and CDR2 sequences are MNHEY and SVGAGI. J lost 3 bases, V lost 0 bases, and 6 bases had no gene match. The sequence was collected from a man aged 18 to 29 who had mild COVID-19 (a few samples of this study predate the infection). Cell type and time point are not known. Sequenced: PBMCs or a T cell subset sorted from them (not recorded which). The rearrangement uses TRBV6-5 and TRBJ1-3, with 9 positions matching TRBD1. The CDR3 DNA reads as TGTGCCAGCAGTTACTCGGGGACAGGGAGTTTTGGAAACACCATATATTTT. Translation: CASSYSGTGSFGNTIYF.